The 9 T cell receptor beta chains listed next were all sequenced from one sample in a study of T cell responses to AZD1222 COVID-19 vaccine. Profiling relied on immunoSEQ multiplex PCR, and the TCRdb table lists in-frame clones only, not all of them. The sample contains approximately 100,000 clones, 92% of which appear only once. The source was peripheral blood, collected on day 0 of AZD1222 vaccination. The source is an adult in good health.

This sequence joins TRBV7-9 and TRBJ2-1, with D possibly TRBD2 on 5 matching bases. V was trimmed by 2 bases and J by 9 bases, leaving 11 bases between them. This CDR3 spans 13 amino acids. Germline V gene data show CDR1 as SEHNR and CDR2 as FQNEAQ (reference sequence). CDR3 DNA: TGTGCCAGCAGCTTAAACGGGGTCGTTGAGCAGTTCTTC. This gives the protein CASSLNGVVEQFF.

The chain recombines TRBV27 with TRBJ2-2, with D tentatively TRBD1 (6 bases). This CDR3 has 13 amino acids. V was trimmed by 7 bases and J by 4 bases, leaving 10 bases between them. Germline CDR1 reads MNHEY; CDR2 reads SMNVEV (reference sequence). Here the CDR3 DNA reads TGTGCCAGCAAACCACAGGGCACCGGGGAGCTGTTTTTT. Amino acids: CASKPQGTGELFF.

This chain uses TRBV11-2 with TRBJ2-2; D possibly matches TRBD1 or TRBD2 (5 bases each). V lost 1 base and J lost 0, with 12 bases in between. The germline V gene encodes CDR1 SGHAT and CDR2 FQNNGV. This CDR3 has 17 amino acids. CDR3 sequence (DNA): TGTGCCAGCAGCTTAGTTCCCGGGGCGACGAACACCGGGGAGCTGTTTTTT. Translating gives CASSLVPGATNTGELFF. Drawing the rest from reference TRBV11-2 and TRBJ2-2, the complete variable domain is EAGVAQSPRYKIIEKRQSVAFWCNPISGHATLYWYQQILGQGPKLLIQFQNNGVVDDSQLPKDRFSAERLKGVDSTLKIQPAKLEDSAVYLCASSLVPGATNTGELFFGEGSRLTVL.

This chain joins TRBV18 and TRBJ2-1; 8 bases align to TRBD2. CDR1 and CDR2 from the germline V gene are KGHSH and LQKENI. This CDR3 contains 14 residues. Trimming cost V 5 bases and J 2 bases; bases outside gene matches: 2. CDR3 in DNA: TGTGCCAGCTCAACTAGCGGCACCTACAATGAGCAGTTCTTC. This gives the protein CASSTSGTYNEQFF.

This clone was seen a single time. The gene calls are TRBV6-2 or TRBV6-3 and TRBJ2-5; possible D gene TRBD2, 5 bases. From germline, CDR1 is MNHEY and CDR2 SVGEGT. CDR3 length: 16 amino acids. V shed 5 bases and J shed 5 bases, with 21 bases lying between them. The CDR3 DNA follows: TGTGCCAGCAGTCACGGGGTGGACGGGCCGGGGGAGACCCAGTACTTC. Its translation: CASSHGVDGPGETQYF.

V is TRBV9 and J is TRBJ2-3; 7 bases fit TRBD2. Germline CDR1 is SGDLS and CDR2 is YYNGEE. Germline trimming cut 2 bases from V and 5 bases from J; bases unmatched to any gene: 11. CDR3 length: 16 residues. CDR3 residues: CASSVGGSRAGDTQYF. For the CDR3, the DNA is TGTGCCAGCAGCGTTGGCGGGAGTCGGGCTGGAGATACGCAGTATTTT.

The chain couples TRBV12-3 or TRBV12-4 to TRBJ1-1; D uncertain. V dropped 6 bases and J dropped 0 bases, with 8 bases sitting between them. The CDR3 extends over 13 amino acids. Here the CDR3 reads CASRGGLNTEAFF. The CDR3 nucleotides read TGTGCCAGCAGGGGTGGCTTGAACACTGAAGCTTTCTTT.

This clone was recorded once. The V gene is TRBV28, the J gene TRBJ1-3; D possibly corresponds to TRBD1 (6 bases). Trimming took 6 bases from V and 3 from J, leaving 12 bases between them. CDR1 is MDHEN and CDR2 is SYDVKM in the germline V gene. This CDR3 spans 14 amino acids. CDR3 protein: CASSTGSRGNTIYF. The CDR3 DNA sequence: TGTGCCAGCAGCACAGGGTCCCGTGGAAACACCATATATTTT. The whole variable domain, filled in from reference TRBV28 and TRBJ1-3, reads DVKVTQSSRYLVKRTGEKVFLECVQDMDHENMFWYRQDPGLGLRLIYFSYDVKMKEKGDIPEGYSVSREKKERFSLILESASTNQTSMYLCASSTGSRGNTIYFGEGSWLTVV.

The rearrangement uses TRBV6-5 and TRBJ2-7; D is possibly TRBD2 (6 bases). Trimming removed 8 bases from V and 3 bases from J, with 11 bases in between. The CDR3 runs 12 residues. Germline loops: CDR1 MNHEY, CDR2 SVGAGI. CDR3 in amino acids: CASRRDLYEQYF. The CDR3 DNA follows: TGTGCCAGCCGGAGGGACCTCTACGAGCAGTACTTC.